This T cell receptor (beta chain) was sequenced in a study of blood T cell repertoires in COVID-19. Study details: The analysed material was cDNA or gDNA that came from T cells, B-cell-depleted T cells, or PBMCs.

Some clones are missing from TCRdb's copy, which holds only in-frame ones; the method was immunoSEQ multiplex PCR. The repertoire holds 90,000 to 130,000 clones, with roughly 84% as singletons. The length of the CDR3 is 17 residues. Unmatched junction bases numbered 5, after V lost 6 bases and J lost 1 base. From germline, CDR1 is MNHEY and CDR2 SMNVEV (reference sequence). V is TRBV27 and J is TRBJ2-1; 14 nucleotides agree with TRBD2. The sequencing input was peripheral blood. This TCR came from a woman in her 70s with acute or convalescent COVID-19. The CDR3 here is CASRGLAGEGSYNEQFF. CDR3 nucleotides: TGTGCCAGCAGGGGACTAGCGGGAGAAGGTTCCTACAATGAGCAGTTCTTC.